The following is a T cell receptor beta chain sequence with its context. This sample stems from a study of follicular helper T cells after annual influenza vaccination. Time point reported: 2014-2015 season, pre-vaccination. Blood volume per time point ranged from roughly 40 to 110 mL. Looked up from germline, CDR1 is KGHSH and CDR2 is LQKENI. The CDR3 covers 14 residues. V shed 6 bases and J 3 bases; nucleotides not matched to a gene: 7. Assay used: immunoSEQ multiplex PCR; TCRdb lists only in-frame clones, some missing. The sample has roughly 14,000 clones; around 82% are singletons. V usage is TRBV18 and J usage is TRBJ2-7; TRBD2 matches 8 bases. The sample here was CXCR5- memory CD4+ T cells sorted from blood, taken on the day of influenza vaccination. The source is an adult who received the influenza vaccine. In nucleotides, the CDR3 is TGTGCCAGCTCGCCGGGGGGGAGTGGCTACGAGCAGTACTTC. Protein: CASSPGGSGYEQYF.